The T cell receptor beta chain under discussion was sequenced for a study of blood T cell repertoires in COVID-19. About the research overall: There were acute and convalescent COVID-19 samples, and they came from the United States, Italy and Spain. The analysed material was cDNA or gDNA that came from T cells, B-cell-depleted T cells, or PBMCs.

J gave up 1 base and V 0 bases, and 6 bases lay outside the gene matches. Germline lookup yields CDR1 SGHRS and CDR2 YFSETQ. The CDR3 runs to 16 residues. Authors' processing steps: Reference gene primer amplification yielded estimated nucleated cell counts. Assay: immunoSEQ multiplex PCR; the TCRdb copy retains only in-frame clones and omits some. That table gives V, J and clone size, and the DNA gave D and trimming. The sample holds fewer than 110,000 clones, around 85% seen once. This sequence joins TRBV5-1 and TRBJ2-7; 8 nucleotides match TRBD2. Source material: peripheral blood. This TCR derives from a woman in her sixties or seventies with active or convalescent COVID-19. Here the CDR3 DNA reads TGCGCCAGCAGCTTGGCTGGTAGCGGGGTATCCTACGAGCAGTACTTC. This sequence encodes CASSLAGSGVSYEQYF.